These 20 T cell receptor beta chains were all obtained from the same sample, sequenced in a study of T cell responses to AZD1222 COVID-19 vaccine. The data were produced by immunoSEQ multiplex PCR, yet TCRdb's version contains in-frame clones alone and is incomplete. Seen here are more than 95,000 clones, approximately 90% observed once, and the top ten hold under 20%. Sequenced material: peripheral blood, taken on day 0 of AZD1222 vaccination. These receptors originate from an adult in good health.

The V call is TRBV9, the J call TRBJ1-4; no clear D. The germline V and J ends were trimmed by 0 bases and 8 bases, with 14 bases remaining between them. The CDR3 runs to 15 residues. Per the germline V gene, CDR1 is SGDLS and CDR2 is YYNGEE. The CDR3 is CASSVVGQEGEKLFF. DNA for the CDR3: TGTGCCAGCAGCGTAGTAGGGCAGGAAGGGGAAAAACTGTTTTTT.

This chain joins TRBV6-5 and TRBJ1-1; D unresolved. The CDR3 contains 14 residues. The V gene lost 7 bases and the J gene lost 0 bases, with 12 bases spanning the gap. CDR1 is MNHEY and CDR2 is SVGAGI in the germline V gene. CDR3 region: CASKEQHLNTEAFF. In nucleotides, the CDR3 is TGTGCCAGCAAGGAGCAGCACCTGAACACTGAAGCTTTCTTT.

This sequence joins TRBV5-1 and TRBJ2-4; D remains unclear. Deletions cut 5 bases from V and 1 base from J, with 16 bases between. From germline, CDR1 is SGHRS and CDR2 YFSETQ. This CDR3 is built from 16 residues. In nucleotides, the CDR3 is TGCGCCAGCAGGCTGGGTTTCCTTGGGGCCAAAAACATTCAGTACTTC. Protein product: CASRLGFLGAKNIQYF. The whole variable domain, filled in from reference TRBV5-1 and TRBJ2-4, reads KAGVTQTPRYLIKTRGQQVTLSCSPISGHRSVSWYQQTPGQGLQFLFEYFSETQRNKGNFPGRFSGRQFSNSRSEMNVSTLELGDSALYLCASRLGFLGAKNIQYFGAGTRLSVL.

The genes are TRBV10-1 and TRBJ1-6; D gene uncertain. Deletions cut 2 bases from V and 8 bases from J, with 7 bases between. CDR1 WNHNN and CDR2 SYGVQD come from the germline V gene (reference sequence). The CDR3 has 13 residues. The CDR3 spells CASSEVRDSPLHF. The CDR3 nucleotides read TGCGCCAGCAGTGAGGTTCGGGATTCACCCCTCCACTTT.

This rearrangement joins TRBV5-1 to TRBJ2-7; D remains ambiguous. The CDR3 runs to 13 residues. The germline gives CDR1 SGHRS, CDR2 YFSETQ. V dropped 0 bases and J dropped 2 bases, with 6 bases sitting between them. The CDR3 DNA reads TGCGCCAGCAGCTTGGACAGTACCTACGAGCAGTACTTC. Translation gives CASSLDSTYEQYF.

CDR3 in amino acids: CAWRSGLGVREKLFF. The CDR3 DNA follows: TGTGCCTGGAGGTCGGGGCTCGGGGTTCGTGAAAAACTGTTTTTT. The gene calls are TRBV30 and TRBJ1-4; a weak D match, TRBD1 (5 bases). The V end was cut by 3 bases, the J end by 7 bases, with 18 bases between. The CDR3 is 15 amino acids. Germline V gives CDR1 GTSNPN, CDR2 SVGIG (reference sequence).

The chain combines TRBV19 with TRBJ1-2; D is uncertain. V shed 5 bases and J shed 4 bases, with 14 bases lying between them. Germline assignment: CDR1 LNHDA and CDR2 SQIVND (reference sequence). CDR3 length equals 14 residues. The CDR3 nucleotides are TGTGCCAGTAGTCCCCACCGGGAGAGCTATGGCTACACCTTC. It yields the protein CASSPHRESYGYTF. Based on the CDR3 plus reference TRBV19 and TRBJ1-2, the full variable domain is DGGITQSPKYLFRKEGQNVTLSCEQNLNHDAMYWYRQDPGQGLRLIYYSQIVNDFQKGDIAEGYSVSREKKESFPLTVTSAQKNPTAFYLCASSPHRESYGYTFGSGTRLTVV.

The J gene is TRBJ1-1, the V gene TRBV10-1; 8 bases map to TRBD1. V shed 2 bases, J shed 0 bases, and the junction held 11 bases outside the gene matches. Per the germline V gene, CDR1 is WNHNN and CDR2 is SYGVQD (reference sequence). This CDR3 spans 18 amino acids. CDR3 sequence reads: CASSEQGRGHSMNTEAFF. The CDR3 DNA follows: TGCGCCAGCAGTGAGCAGGGCAGGGGGCATTCCATGAACACTGAAGCTTTCTTT.

This clone is a singleton in its sample. The chain has TRBV28 and TRBJ1-1, with a tentative D call TRBD1 (5 bases). CDR1 MDHEN and CDR2 SYDVKM come from the germline V gene. The CDR3 covers 12 residues. V was clipped by 4 bases and J by 5 bases, with 8 bases between them. CDR3 nucleotide sequence: TGTGCCAGCAGTTGGGGGAATACTGAAGCTTTCTTT. This encodes CASSWGNTEAFF.

V usage is TRBV3-1 (or the pseudogene TRBV3-2) and J usage is TRBJ2-6, with D perhaps TRBD1 (6 bases). CDR3 length: 18 amino acids. V shed 0 bases and J shed 2 bases, with 14 bases lying between them. The V gene's germline CDR1 is LGHDT and CDR2 YNNKEL (reference sequence). This chain's CDR3 is CASSQDFPGAAGANVLTF. For the CDR3, the DNA is TGTGCCAGCAGCCAAGATTTTCCAGGGGCCGCTGGGGCCAACGTCCTGACTTTC.

The chain recombines TRBV9 with TRBJ1-1; tentative D call: TRBD1 (5 bases). Germline assignment: CDR1 SGDLS and CDR2 YYNGEE. The CDR3 extends over 14 amino acids. V shed 4 bases and J shed 3 bases, with 13 bases lying between them. The chain's CDR3 is CASSQLGGDTEAFF. CDR3 DNA sequence: TGTGCCAGCAGCCAGTTGGGGGGTGACACTGAAGCTTTCTTT.

By sample fraction, this clone is medium-sized. The chain recombines TRBV10-3 with TRBJ2-1; D is tentatively TRBD1 or TRBD2 (7 bases each). The CDR3 covers 18 residues. Trimming pared 4 bases from V and 5 bases from J, leaving 24 bases between. Germline CDR1 is ENHRY and CDR2 is SYGVKD. The CDR3 DNA is TGTGCCATCAGTGGGGACAGTCCCGTGGGGGGGCCGAACAATGAGCAGTTCTTC. Translated, it gives CAISGDSPVGGPNNEQFF.

The table lists this clone with a count of one. V is TRBV2 and J is TRBJ1-5; no definite D call. The germline gives CDR1 SNHLY, CDR2 FYNNEI. V was shortened by 7 bases and J by 0 bases, with 16 bases between the two germline ends. CDR3 length: 16 residues. The CDR3 DNA sequence: TGTGCCAGCAATCACCGGCGATACGGTAGCAATCAGCCCCAGCATTTT. This codes for CASNHRRYGSNQPQHF.

V usage is TRBV30 and J usage is TRBJ1-2, with TRBD1 matching 8 bases. Germline CDR1 is GTSNPN and CDR2 is SVGIG (reference sequence). The CDR3 sequence is 15 residues long. The V segment lost 4 bases and the J segment 2 bases; nucleotides outside the gene matches: 9. CDR3 bases: TGTGCCTGGATGGATGCCGGGACAGGAAACTATGGCTACACCTTC. It is translated as CAWMDAGTGNYGYTF. The variable domain in full, completed from reference TRBV30 and TRBJ1-2, reads SQTIHQWPATLVQPVGSPLSLECTVEGTSNPNLYWYRQAAGRGLQLLFYSVGIGQISSEVPQNLSASRPQDRQFILSSKKLLLSDSGFYLCAWMDAGTGNYGYTFGSGTRLTVV.

The chain links TRBV2 to TRBJ2-3, with 11 positions matching TRBD2. Per the germline V gene, CDR1 is SNHLY and CDR2 is FYNNEI. V trimming: 6 bases; J trimming: 3 bases; junction bases outside the gene matches: 14. This CDR3 contains 18 residues. CDR3 amino acids: CASSRGVSGGALTDTQYF. The CDR3 nucleotides read TGTGCCAGCAGCCGCGGCGTTAGCGGGGGGGCCTTAACAGATACGCAGTATTTT.

This chain joins TRBV3-1 (or the pseudogene TRBV3-2) and TRBJ1-1; D not resolved. Looked up from germline, CDR1 is LGHDT and CDR2 is YNNKEL (reference sequence). The CDR3 runs to 13 residues. Trimming shortened V by 4 bases and J by 1 base, and 7 bases separated the two germline ends. The CDR3: CASSPQPNTEAFF. The CDR3 DNA is TGTGCCAGCAGCCCGCAGCCGAACACTGAAGCTTTCTTT.

CDR3 DNA: TGCGCCAGCAGCCCGGTAACAGGGGGCGGCAATCAGCCCCAGCATTTT. The encoded protein is CASSPVTGGGNQPQHF. The rearrangement joins TRBV4-1 to TRBJ1-5; 9 bases match TRBD1. CDR1 is MGHRA and CDR2 is YSYEKL in the germline V gene. This CDR3 is 16 amino acids long. V was clipped by 4 bases and J by 2 bases; unmatched bases: 6.

The V and J genes are TRBV6-1 and TRBJ2-1; D uncertain. V lost 3 bases, J lost 4 bases, and 10 bases lay in between. The CDR3 is 14 residues long. CDR1 is MNHNS, CDR2 SASEGT, per germline. This CDR3 reads CASSDPTNYNEQFF. CDR3 in DNA: TGTGCCAGCAGTGACCCGACAAATTACAATGAGCAGTTCTTC.

The chain uses TRBV6-1 and TRBJ1-6, with D tentatively TRBD1 (5 bases). V lost 3 bases and J 7 bases, leaving 13 bases between the germline ends. This CDR3 contains 15 residues. The germline CDR1 and CDR2 sequences are MNHNS and SASEGT. DNA of the CDR3: TGTGCCAGCAGTGATACTGGGACGGGAAATTCACCCCTCCACTTT. Amino acids: CASSDTGTGNSPLHF.

The chain recombines TRBV12-3 or TRBV12-4 with TRBJ2-1; 10 bases match TRBD1. The CDR3 is 13 amino acids. Trimming took 6 bases from V and 10 from J; bases not matched to a gene: 6. The DNA for the CDR3 is TGTGCCAGCAGCCGGACAGGGGGAGGCGAGCAGTTCTTC. Amino acids: CASSRTGGGEQFF.